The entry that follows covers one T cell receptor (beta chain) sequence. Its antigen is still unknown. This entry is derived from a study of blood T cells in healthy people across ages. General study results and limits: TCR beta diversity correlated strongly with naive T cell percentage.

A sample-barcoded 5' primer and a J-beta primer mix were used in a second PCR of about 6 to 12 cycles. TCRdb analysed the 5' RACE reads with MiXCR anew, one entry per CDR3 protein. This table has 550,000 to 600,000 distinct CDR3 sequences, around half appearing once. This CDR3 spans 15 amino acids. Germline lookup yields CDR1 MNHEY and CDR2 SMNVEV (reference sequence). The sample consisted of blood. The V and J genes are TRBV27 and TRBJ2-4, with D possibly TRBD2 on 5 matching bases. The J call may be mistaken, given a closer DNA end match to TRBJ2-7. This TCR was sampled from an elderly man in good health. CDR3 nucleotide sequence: TGTGCCAGCAGTTTAGGGAGCACTATCTCCTACGAGCAGTACTTC. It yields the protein CASSLGSTISYEQYF.